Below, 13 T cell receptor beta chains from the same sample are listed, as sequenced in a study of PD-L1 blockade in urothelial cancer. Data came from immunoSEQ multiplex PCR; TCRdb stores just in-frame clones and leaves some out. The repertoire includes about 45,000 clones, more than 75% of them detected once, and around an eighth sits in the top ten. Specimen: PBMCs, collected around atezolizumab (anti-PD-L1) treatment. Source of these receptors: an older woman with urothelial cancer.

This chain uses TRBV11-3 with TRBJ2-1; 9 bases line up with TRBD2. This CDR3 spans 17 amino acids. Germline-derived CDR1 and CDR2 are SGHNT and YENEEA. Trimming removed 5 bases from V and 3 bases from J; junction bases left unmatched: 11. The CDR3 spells CASSLAGQREDYNEQFF. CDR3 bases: TGTGCCAGCAGCCTAGCCGGCCAGCGGGAGGACTACAATGAGCAGTTCTTC.

CDR3 region: CASSQDRRADRAADTQYF. CDR3 sequence (DNA): TGCGCCAGCAGCCAAGATAGGCGTGCGGACAGGGCGGCAGATACGCAGTATTTT. The chain carries TRBV4-1 and TRBJ2-3; TRBD1 aligns across 8 bases. After removal of 0 bases from V and 4 bases from J, the junction contained 12 bases not matched to a gene. CDR3 size: 18 residues. CDR1 and CDR2 (germline): MGHRA, YSYEKL.

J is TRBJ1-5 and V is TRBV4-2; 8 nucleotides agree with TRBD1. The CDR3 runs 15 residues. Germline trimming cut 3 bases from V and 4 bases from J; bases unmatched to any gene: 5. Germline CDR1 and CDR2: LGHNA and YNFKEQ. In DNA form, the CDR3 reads TGTGCCAGCAGCCAGGATGGACAGGGAAATCAGCCCCAGCATTTT. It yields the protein CASSQDGQGNQPQHF.

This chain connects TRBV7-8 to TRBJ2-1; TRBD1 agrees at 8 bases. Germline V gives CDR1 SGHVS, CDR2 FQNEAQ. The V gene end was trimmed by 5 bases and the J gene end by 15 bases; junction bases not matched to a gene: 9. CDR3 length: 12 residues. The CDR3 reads CASSPRTGRTFF. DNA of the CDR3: TGTGCCAGCAGCCCTAGGACAGGGAGAACGTTCTTC.

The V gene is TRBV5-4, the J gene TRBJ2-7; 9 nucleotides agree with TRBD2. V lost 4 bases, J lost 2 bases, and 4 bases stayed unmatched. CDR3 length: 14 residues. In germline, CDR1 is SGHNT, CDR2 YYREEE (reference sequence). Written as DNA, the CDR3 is TGTGCCAGCAGCCCAGCGGGAGGTACCTACGAGCAGTACTTC. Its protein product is CASSPAGGTYEQYF.

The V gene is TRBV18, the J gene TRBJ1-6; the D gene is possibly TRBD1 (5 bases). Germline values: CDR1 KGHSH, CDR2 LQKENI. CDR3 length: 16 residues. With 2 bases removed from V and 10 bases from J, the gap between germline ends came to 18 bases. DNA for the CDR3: TGTGCCAGCTCACCAACCCTGACAGTGGGCGACTCACCCCTCCACTTT. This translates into CASSPTLTVGDSPLHF.

The chain's CDR3 is CSVEDHHGSAERYF. The CDR3 DNA sequence: TGCAGCGTTGAAGACCATCACGGTAGCGCCGAGCGGTATTTT. The J gene is TRBJ2-3, the V gene TRBV29-1, with a possible D match to TRBD2 (5 bases). CDR3 length: 14 amino acids. Trimming left V 0 bases short and J 14 bases short, with 21 bases between. Germline CDR1 reads SQVTM; CDR2 reads ANQGSEA.

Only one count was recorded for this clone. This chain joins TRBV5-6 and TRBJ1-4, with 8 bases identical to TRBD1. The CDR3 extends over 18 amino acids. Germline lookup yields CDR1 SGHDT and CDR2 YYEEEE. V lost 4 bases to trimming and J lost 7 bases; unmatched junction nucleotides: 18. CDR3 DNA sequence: TGTGCCAGCAGCGCCCCCGGAAGGACAGGGAATGATAGTGAAAAACTGTTTTTT. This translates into CASSAPGRTGNDSEKLFF. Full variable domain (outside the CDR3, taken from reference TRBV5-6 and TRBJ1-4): DAGVTQSPTHLIKTRGQQVTLRCSPKSGHDTVSWYQQALGQGPQFIFQYYEEEERQRGNFPDRFSGHQFPNYSSELNVNALLLGDSALYLCASSAPGRTGNDSEKLFFGSGTQLSVL.

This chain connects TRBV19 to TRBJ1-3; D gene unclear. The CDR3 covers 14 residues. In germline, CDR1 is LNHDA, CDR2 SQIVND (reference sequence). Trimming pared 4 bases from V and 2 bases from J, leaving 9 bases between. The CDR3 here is CASSTWEAGNTIYF. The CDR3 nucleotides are TGTGCCAGTAGTACCTGGGAGGCTGGAAACACCATATATTTT.

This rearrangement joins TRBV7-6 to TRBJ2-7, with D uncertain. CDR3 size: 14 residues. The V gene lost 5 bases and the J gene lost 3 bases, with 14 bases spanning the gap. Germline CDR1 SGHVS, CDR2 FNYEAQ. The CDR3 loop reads CASSLWAGLYEQYF. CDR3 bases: TGTGCCAGCAGCCTGTGGGCAGGTCTCTACGAGCAGTACTTC.

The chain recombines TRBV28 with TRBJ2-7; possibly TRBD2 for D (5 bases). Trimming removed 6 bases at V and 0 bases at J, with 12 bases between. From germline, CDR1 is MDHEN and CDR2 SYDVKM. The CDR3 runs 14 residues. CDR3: CASRPEGSSYEQYF. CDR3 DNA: TGTGCCAGCAGGCCCGAGGGCAGCTCCTACGAGCAGTACTTC.

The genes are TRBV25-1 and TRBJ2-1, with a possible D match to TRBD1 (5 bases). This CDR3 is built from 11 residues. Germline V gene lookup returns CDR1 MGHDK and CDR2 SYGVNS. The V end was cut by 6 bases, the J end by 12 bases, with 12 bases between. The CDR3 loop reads CASRTGSRQFF. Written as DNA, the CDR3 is TGTGCCAGCAGAACAGGATCGAGGCAGTTCTTC.

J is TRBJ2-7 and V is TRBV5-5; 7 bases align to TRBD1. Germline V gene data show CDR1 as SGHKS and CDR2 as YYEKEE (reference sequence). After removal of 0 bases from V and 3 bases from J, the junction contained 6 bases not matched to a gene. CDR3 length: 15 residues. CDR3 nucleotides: TGTGCCAGCAGCTTGGGACAACAGGGGTACTACGAGCAGTACTTC. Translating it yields CASSLGQQGYYEQYF.